This T cell receptor beta chain derives from a study of T cells after yellow fever vaccination. Study-wide background: Fractions of limited cellularity were prepared by means of SMART-Seq v4 Ultra Low Input.

TCRdb redid the calling of the 5' RACE reads with MiXCR, one entry per CDR3 protein. This sample has a few hundred thousand distinct CDR3 sequences; around 6.8% occur once, and the top ten carry about 18%. General observations from the study: Weaker in magnitude, the secondary response showed a faster peak on day 5 versus 15.

Trimming cost V 0 bases and J 2 bases, with 3 bases left between them. The CDR3 extends over 13 amino acids. The germline V gene has CDR1 ENHRY and CDR2 SYGVKD. This clonotype was recorded at least ten times. Antigen specificity is unknown. The chain combines TRBV10-3 with TRBJ2-3; no reliable D call. Source: PBMCs, taken approximately 40 days after the first yellow fever vaccination. The TCR was taken from a man in his late teens or twenties who received the YFV17D yellow fever vaccine. The chain's CDR3 is CAISESDTDTQYF. DNA of the CDR3: TGTGCCATCAGTGAGTCGGACACAGATACGCAGTATTTT.